Listed here are 26 T cell receptor beta chains from one sample, sequenced in a study of T cells in Graves' hyperthyroidism and ophthalmopathy. Using RNA transcripts as the source, TCR beta CDR3 regions were amplified. First-round RT-PCR with HTBI primers amplified the TCR CDR3 region. Each CDR3 protein gets one entry after TCRdb re-called the multiplex PCR reads with MiXCR. The sample consists of fewer than 900,000 distinct CDR3 sequences, about 17% of them appearing once. Material: blood. The receptors come from a man younger than 35 with Graves' hyperthyroidism.

This clonotype has a count of ten or more. J is TRBJ2-5 and V is TRBV7-3; 12 nucleotides match TRBD2. V shed 5 bases and J 5 bases; nucleotides not matched to a gene: 3. The CDR3 totals 14 residues. CDR1 and CDR2 from the germline V gene are SGHTA and FQGTGA. For the CDR3, the DNA is TGTGCCAGCAGCCTGACTAGCGGGAGCGAGACCCAGTACTTC. Its translation is CASSLTSGSETQYF.

This clonotype was recorded many times. J is TRBJ1-4 and V is TRBV11-2; no firm D call. This CDR3 is built from 12 residues. The V gene's germline CDR1 is SGHAT and CDR2 FQNNGV. V lost 5 bases, J lost 10 bases, and 11 bases lay in between. CDR3 protein: CASSRGPRKLFF. The CDR3, as DNA: TGTGCCAGCAGCCGCGGGCCGCGAAAACTGTTTTTT.

This clonotype was recorded at least ten times. This sequence joins TRBV30 and TRBJ2-7; 10 bases match TRBD2. CDR3 length: 15 residues. V dropped 0 bases and J dropped 2; count of bases not matched to a gene: 4. CDR1 is GTSNPN, CDR2 SVGIG, per germline (reference sequence). DNA of the CDR3: TGTGCCTGGAGTGTTGTTAGCGGGAGGACCTACGAGCAGTACTTC. The encoded protein is CAWSVVSGRTYEQYF. The full variable domain, rest sourced from reference TRBV30 and TRBJ2-7, is SQTIHQWPATLVQPVGSPLSLECTVEGTSNPNLYWYRQAAGRGLQLLFYSVGIGQISSEVPQNLSASRPQDRQFILSSKKLLLSDSGFYLCAWSVVSGRTYEQYFGPGTRLTVT.

This clonotype occurred many times. J is TRBJ2-1 and V is TRBV28; TRBD2 matches 13 bases. This CDR3 has 16 amino acids. V shed 3 bases and J 8 bases; nucleotides not matched to a gene: 7. Germline CDR1 reads MDHEN; CDR2 reads SYDVKM. DNA for the CDR3: TGTGCCAGCAGTTTCGGAGGACTAGCGGGAGCCGATGAGCAGTTCTTC. Protein sequence: CASSFGGLAGADEQFF.

This CDR3 reads CATSDHRGRNDEQFF. CDR3 sequence (DNA): TGTGCCACCAGTGACCACAGGGGGCGCAACGATGAGCAGTTCTTC. The chain employs TRBV24-1 and TRBJ2-1, with 9 bases lining up with TRBD1. CDR3 length: 15 residues. Unmatched junction bases numbered 8, after V lost 4 bases and J lost 8 bases. Germline V lookup: CDR1 KGHDR, CDR2 SFDVKD.

This clonotype came up once. V gene TRBV19 combines with J gene TRBJ2-1; D is ambiguous. CDR3 length: 15 residues. The germline V gene encodes CDR1 LNHDA and CDR2 SQIVND (reference sequence). Trimming removed 7 bases from V and 4 bases from J, with 17 bases in between. In nucleotides, the CDR3 is TGTGCCAGTAAAGGTAGTTTTTCCCCTTACAATGAGCAGTTCTTC. This gives the protein CASKGSFSPYNEQFF.

This clonotype came up many times. The rearrangement joins TRBV6-2 or TRBV6-3 to TRBJ2-3; unclear D gene. The V gene's germline CDR1 is MNHEY and CDR2 SVGEGT. CDR3 length: 16 amino acids. V lost 2 bases and J 2 bases, leaving 14 bases between the germline ends. The CDR3 loop is CASSYTDVEVTDTQYF. Written as DNA, the CDR3 is TGTGCCAGCAGTTACACCGACGTTGAAGTCACAGATACGCAGTATTTT.

The sample holds many counts of this clonotype. The chain joins TRBV11-3 to TRBJ2-1; either TRBD1 or TRBD2 may supply D (5 bases each). The V end lost 6 bases, the J end lost 8 bases, and 20 bases lay between the germline ends. The CDR3 contains 15 residues. Germline CDR1 reads SGHNT; CDR2 reads YENEEA. The CDR3 DNA reads as TGTGCCAGCAGGCCCGGGACGAGCGATAAGGATGAGCAGTTCTTC. It encodes CASRPGTSDKDEQFF.

This clonotype has a count of ten or more. The CDR3 nucleotides are TGTGCCAGCAGCGAGGGGACAGCTCTGAACACTGAAGCTTTCTTT. Its protein product is CASSEGTALNTEAFF. The chain uses TRBV9 and TRBJ1-1; TRBD1 matches at 7 bases. There are 15 residues in the CDR3. Unmatched junction bases numbered 5, after V lost 3 bases and J lost 0 bases. Germline CDR1 is SGDLS and CDR2 is YYNGEE.

This clonotype has a count of ten or more. V and J are TRBV6-1 and TRBJ2-3, with a weak D call TRBD2 (5 bases). Germline V CDR1 and CDR2: MNHNS, SASEGT. This CDR3 is 19 amino acids long. With 5 bases removed from V and 0 bases from J, the gap between germline ends came to 24 bases. As DNA, the CDR3 is TGTGCCAGCAGTTACCCTGTCGACTATGAGGCCACTAGCACAGATACGCAGTATTTT. This codes for CASSYPVDYEATSTDTQYF.

This clonotype showed up many times. The chain combines TRBV5-1 with TRBJ2-7; no clear D. The CDR3 extends over 11 amino acids. Trimming cost V 0 bases and J 5 bases, with 3 bases left between them. CDR1 is SGHRS, CDR2 YFSETQ, per germline. In nucleotides, the CDR3 is TGCGCCAGCAGCTTGGAGGACGAGCAGTACTTC. Its translation is CASSLEDEQYF. Variable domain in full (rest from reference TRBV5-1 and TRBJ2-7): KAGVTQTPRYLIKTRGQQVTLSCSPISGHRSVSWYQQTPGQGLQFLFEYFSETQRNKGNFPGRFSGRQFSNSRSEMNVSTLELGDSALYLCASSLEDEQYFGPGTRLTVT.

This clonotype was counted between two and nine times. The V call is TRBV4-1, the J call TRBJ2-7; weak D call: TRBD1 (5 bases). Between the trimmed V and J ends, which lost 0 bases and 3 bases, there was a span of 9 bases. CDR1 and CDR2 (germline): MGHRA, YSYEKL. The CDR3 runs to 14 residues. The DNA of the CDR3 is TGCGCCAGCAGCCAAGATGGGGCCTTCTACGAGCAGTACTTC. This gives the protein CASSQDGAFYEQYF.

This clonotype was counted ten times or more. The chain combines TRBV28 with TRBJ1-5; 7 nucleotides align to TRBD1. Germline trimming cut 6 bases from V and 1 base from J; bases unmatched to any gene: 18. The CDR3 totals 19 residues. Germline V gene data show CDR1 as MDHEN and CDR2 as SYDVKM. CDR3 nucleotide sequence: TGTGCCAGCAGCCAAAGCGGGACAGTCGGTTTAAAAAGCAATCAGCCCCAGCATTTT. It specifies CASSQSGTVGLKSNQPQHF.

Worth noting for this clonotype: One base away lies a much larger clone, so this may be a sequencing read error. The chain has TRBV30 and TRBJ2-1, with D possibly matching TRBD1 (5 bases). Germline lookup yields CDR1 GTSNPN and CDR2 SVGIG (reference sequence). This CDR3 comprises 13 residues. The CDR3: CACDRDSYNERFF. For the CDR3, the DNA is TGTGCCTGTGACAGAGACTCCTACAATGAGCGGTTCTTC.

V and J are TRBV19 and TRBJ1-2; 10 bases align to TRBD1. The trim removed 10 bases at V and 4 bases at J, leaving 6 bases unmatched. The CDR3 runs to 13 residues. The germline V gene has CDR1 LNHDA and CDR2 SQIVND (reference sequence). CDR3 in DNA: TGTGCCACCCAGGACAGGGGGACCTATGGCTACACCTTC. It is translated as CATQDRGTYGYTF.

This clonotype has only a few counts. The chain links TRBV12-3 or TRBV12-4 to TRBJ2-2, with D maybe TRBD2 (6 bases). This CDR3 spans 14 amino acids. Trimming shortened V by 6 bases and J by 6 bases, and 14 bases separated the two germline ends. CDR3 region: CASSPLAGSGELFF. The CDR3 nucleotides read TGTGCCAGCAGCCCGCTGGCGGGATCCGGGGAGCTGTTTTTT.

The chain couples TRBV20-1 to TRBJ2-7; a possible D gene is TRBD1 (5 bases). The ends were cut back, 0 bases at V and 4 bases at J, with 13 bases in the middle. The CDR3 is 14 residues long. Germline CDR1 reads DFQATT; CDR2 reads SNEGSKA (reference sequence). CDR3 loop: CSARDRQGWYEQYF. In DNA, the CDR3 is TGCAGTGCTAGAGATCGGCAGGGTTGGTACGAGCAGTACTTC.

The chain combines TRBV28 with TRBJ2-3; 9 bases agree with TRBD2. With 2 bases clipped from V and 5 bases from J, the junction kept 17 bases outside the gene matches. Germline CDR1 reads MDHEN; CDR2 reads SYDVKM. The CDR3 covers 19 residues. The CDR3 is CASSLSTLPLSGRGDTQYF. The CDR3 DNA reads as TGTGCCAGCAGTTTAAGTACCCTCCCCCTTAGCGGGAGAGGAGATACGCAGTATTTT. The full variable domain, with the rest looked up from reference TRBV28 and TRBJ2-3, is DVKVTQSSRYLVKRTGEKVFLECVQDMDHENMFWYRQDPGLGLRLIYFSYDVKMKEKGDIPEGYSVSREKKERFSLILESASTNQTSMYLCASSLSTLPLSGRGDTQYFGPGTRLTVL.

The V call is TRBV4-2, the J call TRBJ2-7, with 9 bases fitting TRBD1. The CDR3 consists of 13 residues. Germline V gene data show CDR1 as LGHNA and CDR2 as YNFKEQ. The J segment lost 5 bases and the V segment lost 4 bases, leaving 3 bases of the junction unmatched. The CDR3 is CASSPDRGNEQYF. The CDR3, as DNA: TGTGCCAGCAGCCCGGACAGGGGAAACGAGCAGTACTTC.

V gene TRBV4-1 combines with J gene TRBJ1-5; the D is unclear. Trimming pared 0 bases from V and 3 bases from J, leaving 12 bases between. Germline assignment: CDR1 MGHRA and CDR2 YSYEKL. The length of the CDR3 is 16 residues. The chain's CDR3 is CASSQEFGSSNQPQHF. The CDR3 DNA follows: TGCGCCAGCAGCCAAGAGTTTGGCAGTTCCAATCAGCCCCAGCATTTT.

This clonotype appeared many times. V and J are TRBV2 and TRBJ2-1; D possibly uses TRBD1 or TRBD2 (5 bases each). Germline V gives CDR1 SNHLY, CDR2 FYNNEI. CDR3 length equals 17 residues. Trimming cost V 2 bases and J 13 bases, with 27 bases left between them. The CDR3 here is CASSELSGWDGATGQFF. CDR3 DNA: TGTGCCAGCAGTGAACTAAGTGGGTGGGACGGGGCAACAGGACAGTTCTTC.

This clonotype was detected many times. The chain combines TRBV6-1 with TRBJ2-1, with D possibly TRBD1 on 6 matching bases. Per germline, CDR1 MNHNS and CDR2 SASEGT. The V end lost 7 bases, the J end lost 1 base, and 14 bases lay between the germline ends. CDR3 size: 15 residues. The CDR3 DNA reads TGTGCCAGCAACCCCCAGGGGCCTTCCTACAATGAGCAGTTCTTC. Translated, it gives CASNPQGPSYNEQFF.

This clonotype has at least ten counts. The DNA of the CDR3 is TGTGCCAGCAGTTACCGCAGGGGCTACGAGCAGTACTTC. Translated: CASSYRRGYEQYF. J is TRBJ2-7 and V is TRBV6-6; a weak D match, TRBD1 (6 bases). CDR1 is MNHNY, CDR2 SVGAGI, per germline (reference sequence). The CDR3 extends over 13 amino acids. The V and J ends lost 2 bases and 3 bases respectively, with 8 bases between them.

J is TRBJ1-2 and V is TRBV10-2, with TRBD1 matching 9 bases. With 1 base clipped from V and 0 bases from J, the junction kept 9 bases outside the gene matches. The germline V gene encodes CDR1 WSHSY and CDR2 SAAADI. The CDR3 spans 18 residues. The CDR3 loop is CASSEFGTGSWTNYGYTF. Here the CDR3 DNA reads TGCGCCAGCAGTGAGTTCGGGACAGGGAGCTGGACTAACTATGGCTACACCTTC.

There are a few counts of this clonotype. The V gene is TRBV20-1, the J gene TRBJ2-2; TRBD2 might be the D (5 bases). The germline V gene encodes CDR1 DFQATT and CDR2 SNEGSKA (reference sequence). The V end was cut by 2 bases, the J end by 4 bases, with 14 bases between. There are 15 residues in the CDR3. The CDR3 here is CSARNSGGFTGELFF. The CDR3 DNA reads as TGCAGTGCTAGAAACAGCGGAGGATTCACCGGGGAGCTGTTTTTT.

The chain uses TRBV24-1 and TRBJ2-1; tentative D call: TRBD2 (6 bases). Germline loops: CDR1 KGHDR, CDR2 SFDVKD. V was pared by 5 bases and J by 10 bases, with 14 bases between. This CDR3 region has 13 residues. The CDR3, as DNA: TGTGCCACCAGTGTGGGTAGGAGGGGAGAGCAGTTCTTC. Protein: CATSVGRRGEQFF.